This paragraph reports one TCR beta chain. Its antigen is still unknown. There are no base qualities to consult, and no much larger clone falls within one base. This record comes from a study of CD8+CD57+ T cells in acquired aplastic anemia (dated 2018 in TCRdb). With respect to the entire study: DNA extracted from sorted CD4+ and CD8+ cells had a mean of around 3 ug, with a range of roughly 0.19 to 27.4 ug. CD8+CD57+ expansion was defined as frequency above the mean frequency observed in healthy subjects.

Study-level results and caveats: Between patients and healthy controls, no significant difference in CD8+ Simpson's diversity was found (P=0.060). Although 25 to 30 CD8+ CDR3 sequences were shared by patients and controls, these sequences appeared highly expressed in patients and within the immunodominant clones of patients.

Sequences SGHVS (CDR1) and FQNEAQ (CDR2) are obtained from the germline V gene. Including the terminal cysteine and phenylalanine, the CDR3 comprises 12 residues. Of the read, only the CDR3 DNA is kept; its 36 bases are in frame from base 1. Trimming at the junction amounts to 3 bases on V and 8 bases on J, and the germline ends lie 10 bases apart. TCR beta VDJ combination and CDR3 sequence profiling used genomic DNA as the template. An Illumina HiSeq 2000 was the platform used for TCR repertoire sequencing. As for the authors' bioinformatics: TRBV/TRBJ rearrangement plots, CDR3 size and DJ length profiles, and Simpson's diversity index were used to evaluate the repertoires. The most abundant DNA sequence in the deep sequencing data was defined as the immunodominant clone. CDR3 amino acid sequences were checked for sharing across subjects and were also compared against the VDJdb database and published repertoires. TCRdb passed the public sequencing reads through fastp at Q25 and MiXCR, retaining productive beta sequences. CDR3 protein sequences are deduplicated, and each keeps its most common genes and DNA. The V and J calls were determined by TCRdb, not by the authors. The table for this sample lists around 42,000 distinct CDR3 sequences; approximately 57% of them were counted only once. The ten largest account for roughly three fifths of the sample.

Expansion of CD8+CD57+ cells had been shown by flow cytometry in the patients chosen for sequencing. Every patient had a diagnosis of severe acquired aplastic anemia based on International Study of Aplastic Anemia and Agranulocytosis and Camitta criteria. At the time blood was sampled, none of the patients had received any therapy. In this study, sorted CD4+ and CD8+ T cells from the blood of healthy subjects and of severe aplastic anemia patients had their TCR repertoires deep-sequenced. In the USA, patient enrollment took place under clinicaltrials.gov protocols 00001620, 01623167, 00001397, 00071045, 00081523 and 00961064. Ficoll-Paque density gradient centrifugation was used to isolate peripheral blood mononuclear cells. Before DNA was extracted, CD4+ and CD8+ T cells were sorted using either FACS or magnetic beads.

Input material: sorted CD4+, CD8+, or CD8+CD57+ T cells (not recorded which) from PBMCs. The chain was built from TRBV7-8 and TRBJ2-5; the D gene assignment is ambiguous. The origin of this receptor is a human donor with aplastic anemia. The CDR3 is CASSLGRVTQYF. The nucleotides read TGTGCCAGCAGCTTGGGCCGGGTAACCCAGTACTTC.